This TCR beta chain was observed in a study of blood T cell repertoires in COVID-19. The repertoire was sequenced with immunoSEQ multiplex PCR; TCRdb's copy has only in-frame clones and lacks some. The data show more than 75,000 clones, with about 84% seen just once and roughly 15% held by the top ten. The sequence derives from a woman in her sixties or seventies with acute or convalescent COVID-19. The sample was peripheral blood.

The CDR3 reads CASRQGQRQYV. CDR3 DNA sequence: TGTGCCAGCAGGCAGGGTCAGCGACAGTACGTC. V usage is TRBV28 and J usage is TRBJ2-7, with D maybe TRBD1 (5 bases). The CDR3 sequence is 11 residues long. V was clipped by 6 bases and J by 10 bases, with 13 bases between them. The germline V gene has CDR1 MDHEN and CDR2 SYDVKM.